These 26 T cell receptor beta chains originate from one sample sequenced in a study of cytomegalovirus exposure and HLA in healthy donors. A multiplex PCR was run with 60 Vbeta primers and 13 Jbeta primers. Sequenced by immunoSEQ multiplex PCR; TCRdb stores in-frame clones only, minus some. The data contain about 120,000 clones, 6.5% to 9.5% of them singletons. The sample was PBMCs. Receptors originate from a woman aged 40 to 50 in good health and CMV-seropositive.

The J gene is TRBJ1-6, the V gene TRBV6-1; possibly TRBD1 for D (6 bases). Germline values: CDR1 MNHNS, CDR2 SASEGT. The length of the CDR3 is 17 residues. V lost 2 bases and J 5 bases, leaving 16 bases between the germline ends. In DNA, the CDR3 is TGTGCCAGCAGTGAATTGGTTAGGACAGCAGATAATTCACCCCTCCACTTT. This sequence encodes CASSELVRTADNSPLHF.

This clone was counted between two and nine times. V usage is TRBV5-1 and J usage is TRBJ1-1, with D hard to call. CDR1 SGHRS and CDR2 YFSETQ come from the germline V gene. The CDR3 consists of 16 residues. The ends were cut back, 6 bases at V and 4 bases at J, with 22 bases in the middle. CDR3 nucleotides: TGCGCCAGCACCCAAGGAAAAGGCGGGGTGGGCACTGAAGCTTTCTTT. It encodes CASTQGKGGVGTEAFF.

The chain carries TRBV7-3 and TRBJ2-1; TRBD2 matches at 11 bases. Germline CDR1 is SGHTA and CDR2 is FQGTGA. There are 15 residues in the CDR3. The junction had 6 bases not matched to a gene; V was cut back by 4 bases and J by 7 bases. CDR3 DNA sequence: TGTGCCAGCAGCTCCGCCGGGACTAGCGGTAATGAGCAGTTCTTC. This gives the protein CASSSAGTSGNEQFF.

This clone appeared a few times. This chain links TRBV27 with TRBJ1-1; 10 bases match TRBD1. V gave up 3 bases and J gave up 1 base; unmatched junction bases: 5. CDR1 and CDR2 from the germline V gene are MNHEY and SMNVEV (reference sequence). There are 16 residues in the CDR3. The CDR3 sequence: CASSFRTGGGNTEAFF. CDR3 sequence (DNA): TGTGCCAGCAGTTTTCGGACAGGGGGGGGGAACACTGAAGCTTTCTTT.

This clone was found a few times. This chain uses TRBV5-1 with TRBJ2-7; a weak D match, TRBD2 (7 bases). This CDR3 contains 16 residues. Germline loops: CDR1 SGHRS, CDR2 YFSETQ. The ends were cut back, 0 bases at V and 0 bases at J, with 13 bases in the middle. For the CDR3, the DNA is TGCGCCAGCAGCTTGGCTCAGGGGACTAACTCCTACGAGCAGTACTTC. Translated: CASSLAQGTNSYEQYF.

The gene calls are TRBV9 and TRBJ2-7, with a tentative D call TRBD2 (6 bases). Germline CDR1 and CDR2: SGDLS and YYNGEE. Between the trimmed V and J ends, which lost 0 bases and 0 bases, there was a span of 10 bases. The CDR3 spans 15 residues. CDR3 sequence reads: CASSVGAGSSYEQYF. Written as DNA, the CDR3 is TGTGCCAGCAGCGTAGGCGCGGGGAGCTCCTACGAGCAGTACTTC.

V and J are TRBV5-6 and TRBJ1-2, with D possibly TRBD1 on 6 matching bases. Trimming left V 2 bases short and J 1 base short, with 15 bases between. Looked up from germline, CDR1 is SGHDT and CDR2 is YYEEEE. The CDR3 loop spans 16 amino acids. Here the CDR3 DNA reads TGTGCCAGCAGCTTAGTAGGGGGACGGCATAACTATGGCTACACCTTC. Amino acids: CASSLVGGRHNYGYTF.

In its sample, this clone was seen a few times. The chain carries TRBV11-2 and TRBJ1-2; TRBD1 matches 7 bases. The ends lost 1 base at V and 5 bases at J; junction bases unmatched: 4. CDR1 is SGHAT, CDR2 FQNNGV, per germline. The CDR3 covers 14 residues. CDR3: CASSLVGQVYGYTF. The CDR3 nucleotides read TGTGCCAGCAGCTTAGTCGGACAGGTTTATGGCTACACCTTC.

Only a few counts were recorded for this clone. The V and J genes are TRBV5-4 and TRBJ2-3; 7 nucleotides agree with TRBD2. The CDR3 loop spans 18 amino acids. V trimming: 3 bases; J trimming: 0 bases; junction bases outside the gene matches: 13. Per germline, CDR1 SGHNT and CDR2 YYREEE (reference sequence). This CDR3 is CASSSSRRGRISTDTQYF. The CDR3, as DNA: TGTGCCAGCAGCTCCTCTCGGCGGGGGAGAATTAGCACAGATACGCAGTATTTT.

This clone was detected a few times. The chain uses TRBV6-1 and TRBJ2-2; 7 nucleotides align to TRBD1. Losses at the gene ends were 4 bases for V and 4 bases for J; bases not matched to a gene: 6. The CDR3 spans 15 residues. CDR1 MNHNS and CDR2 SASEGT come from the germline V gene. This CDR3 reads CASSGQGWGTGELFF. The CDR3 DNA sequence: TGTGCCAGCAGTGGACAGGGATGGGGCACCGGGGAGCTGTTTTTT.

This clone has more than one count but fewer than ten. This sequence joins TRBV6-4 and TRBJ1-2; possibly TRBD1 for D (5 bases). The ends were cut back, 0 bases at V and 14 bases at J, with 16 bases in the middle. CDR1 and CDR2 (germline): MRHNA, SNTAGT. The CDR3 extends over 13 amino acids. This CDR3 is CASSDSMSGRSTF. DNA of the CDR3: TGTGCCAGCAGTGACTCGATGTCAGGGCGTTCGACCTTC.

The CDR3 protein is CASSIESELGYGYTF. CDR3 sequence (DNA): TGTGCCAGTAGTATAGAGAGCGAACTTGGCTATGGCTACACCTTC. J is TRBJ1-2 and V is TRBV19; D is unresolved. The ends were cut back, 0 bases at V and 4 bases at J, with 12 bases in the middle. This CDR3 comprises 15 residues. In germline, CDR1 is LNHDA, CDR2 SQIVND (reference sequence).

The CDR3, as DNA: TGTGCCAGCAGCTTAGATGTGGGGGCTTACTATGGCTACACCTTC. This gives the protein CASSLDVGAYYGYTF. This chain joins TRBV7-9 and TRBJ1-2; tentatively, D is TRBD1 (6 bases). V gave up 1 base and J gave up 3 bases, with 12 bases separating them. The CDR3 runs to 15 residues. Looked up from germline, CDR1 is SEHNR and CDR2 is FQNEAQ (reference sequence).

The chain carries TRBV28 and TRBJ1-1; 9 bases are shared with TRBD1. The CDR3 extends over 14 amino acids. Losses at the gene ends were 5 bases for V and 4 bases for J; bases not matched to a gene: 5. Germline CDR1 MDHEN, CDR2 SYDVKM. This CDR3 reads CASSPTGGGTEAFF. In DNA, the CDR3 is TGTGCCAGCAGTCCAACAGGGGGCGGCACTGAAGCTTTCTTT.

V and J are TRBV5-4 and TRBJ1-1, with D maybe TRBD1 (5 bases). The V gene's germline CDR1 is SGHNT and CDR2 YYREEE (reference sequence). This CDR3 spans 15 amino acids. The ends were cut back, 4 bases at V and 0 bases at J, with 13 bases in the middle. The CDR3 nucleotides are TGTGCCAGCAGCGGGGGGGACTACCTGAACACTGAAGCTTTCTTT. Translating gives CASSGGDYLNTEAFF. Full variable domain (outside the CDR3, taken from reference TRBV5-4 and TRBJ1-1): ETGVTQSPTHLIKTRGQQVTLRCSSQSGHNTVSWYQQALGQGPQFIFQYYREEENGRGNFPPRFSGLQFPNYSSELNVNALELDDSALYLCASSGGDYLNTEAFFGQGTRLTVV.

J is TRBJ2-2 and V is TRBV7-9; 7 nucleotides agree with TRBD2. The CDR3 has 15 amino acids. Germline V lookup: CDR1 SEHNR, CDR2 FQNEAQ (reference sequence). Trimming took 5 bases from V and 6 from J; bases not matched to a gene: 9. This CDR3 is CASSPSGGRAGELFF. DNA for the CDR3: TGTGCCAGCAGCCCCTCGGGGGGAAGGGCCGGGGAGCTGTTTTTT.

This clone was recorded a few times. Different DNA sequences within this sample yield the same CDR3. This chain uses TRBV5-1 with TRBJ2-7, with D possibly TRBD1 on 6 matching bases. CDR1 is SGHRS, CDR2 YFSETQ, per germline. The CDR3 spans 13 residues. V was clipped by 0 bases and J by 4 bases, with 8 bases between them. CDR3: CASSLDRVYEQYF. The CDR3 DNA reads TGCGCCAGCAGCTTGGACAGGGTATACGAGCAGTACTTC.

This clone was found a few times. This chain joins TRBV5-6 and TRBJ1-1, with TRBD1 identical over 7 bases. The V gene's germline CDR1 is SGHDT and CDR2 YYEEEE. V was clipped by 1 base and J by 6 bases; unmatched bases: 9. This CDR3 is built from 15 residues. CDR3 sequence: CASSLPVGGPAEAFF. The CDR3 region has the DNA TGTGCCAGCAGCTTGCCGGTAGGGGGCCCGGCTGAAGCTTTCTTT.

The chain uses TRBV9 and TRBJ2-7; 7 nucleotides agree with TRBD1. V trimming: 4 bases; J trimming: 5 bases; junction bases outside the gene matches: 12. CDR3 length equals 15 residues. CDR1 and CDR2 (germline): SGDLS, YYNGEE. The CDR3 DNA sequence: TGTGCCAGCAGCCCTTACACACCAGACAGGGACGAGCAGTACTTC. It specifies CASSPYTPDRDEQYF.

This clone occurred a few times. The V and J genes are TRBV15 and TRBJ1-2, with D hard to call. Trimming took off 0 bases at V and 7 bases at J, with 9 bases between the two ends. Germline V gives CDR1 LNHNV, CDR2 YYDKDF (reference sequence). The CDR3 sequence is 13 residues long. DNA for the CDR3: TGTGCCACCAGCAGAGATCCCCGGGGTGGCTACACCTTC. This sequence encodes CATSRDPRGGYTF.

This clone was recorded a few times. This sequence joins TRBV7-3 and TRBJ1-1, with TRBD1 matching 9 bases. This CDR3 has 14 residues. CDR1 and CDR2 from the germline V gene are SGHTA and FQGTGA. V dropped 5 bases and J dropped 3; count of bases not matched to a gene: 4. The CDR3 DNA reads TGTGCCAGCAGCCCGGACAGGGGATACACTGAAGCTTTCTTT. The encoded protein is CASSPDRGYTEAFF.

In this sample, this clone turned up a few times. The V call is TRBV6-1, the J call TRBJ2-2; D not resolved. Per germline, CDR1 MNHNS and CDR2 SASEGT. The ends were cut back, 3 bases at V and 0 bases at J, with 11 bases in the middle. CDR3 size: 16 residues. The CDR3 loop reads CASSDPARTNTGELFF. The CDR3 DNA follows: TGTGCCAGCAGTGACCCGGCCAGGACGAACACCGGGGAGCTGTTTTTT.

This clone showed up just a few times. The CDR3 DNA reads TGTGCCTGGAGTGGAGTGGCGGGGGATAATGAGCAGTTCTTC. Its protein is CAWSGVAGDNEQFF. The rearrangement links TRBV30 to TRBJ2-1, with 7 positions matching TRBD2. Germline-derived CDR1 and CDR2 are GTSNPN and SVGIG (reference sequence). With V trimmed by 1 base and J by 7 bases, 7 bases remained unmatched. There are 14 residues in the CDR3.

This clone has only a few counts. As DNA, the CDR3 is TGCGCCAGCAGCTCACAGTACGAGCAGTACTTC. Protein product: CASSSQYEQYF. The V gene is TRBV5-1, the J gene TRBJ2-7; unclear D gene. This CDR3 has 11 amino acids. The ends were cut back, 3 bases at V and 4 bases at J, with 5 bases in the middle. From germline, CDR1 is SGHRS and CDR2 YFSETQ.

The chain uses TRBV9 and TRBJ2-2, with 12 bases matching TRBD2. This CDR3 is built from 17 residues. V trimming: 2 bases; J trimming: 0 bases; junction bases outside the gene matches: 2. Germline CDR1 and CDR2: SGDLS and YYNGEE. This CDR3 is CASSVTSGGTNTGELFF. CDR3 nucleotide sequence: TGTGCCAGCAGCGTTACTAGCGGGGGGACGAACACCGGGGAGCTGTTTTTT.

This clone has only a few counts. The rearrangement links TRBV5-1 to TRBJ2-1; D is possibly TRBD2 (7 bases). V dropped 7 bases and J dropped 16 bases, with 21 bases sitting between them. The germline gives CDR1 SGHRS, CDR2 YFSETQ. This CDR3 region has 12 residues. The chain's CDR3 is CASQSNERGQFF. CDR3 nucleotides: TGCGCCAGCCAGAGCAATGAGCGGGGACAATTCTTC.